This T cell receptor beta chain was identified in a study of T-cell reconstitution after alpha-beta-depleted transplantation in children. The CDR3 is 18 residues long. V was clipped by 2 bases and J by 1 base, with 18 bases between them. Per germline, CDR1 KGHSH and CDR2 LQKENI. During its preparation, the TCRbeta library received unique molecular identifiers. A single record per CDR3 protein comes from TCRdb applying MiXCR to the PCR reads. The table lists nearly 550,000 distinct CDR3 sequences, 15% to 20% of them singletons, with 2.5% to 4% in the top ten. This sequence was found in a human donor who donated a stem cell graft to a child with acute lymphoblastic leukemia. The chain joins TRBV18 to TRBJ1-5; TRBD1 is a possible D gene (5 bases). The sample consisted of PBMCs from the stem cell graft donor, taken from the stem cell graft. CDR3 sequence: CASSPSLSGTNSNQPQHF. CDR3 nucleotides: TGTGCCAGCTCACCATCCCTTAGTGGGACTAACAGCAATCAGCCCCAGCATTTT.